This record covers a single T cell receptor (beta chain). What it recognizes is unknown. This sample was taken from a study of human T cells and chemical hapten exposure. Study-level background: TCR yields per sample varied mostly from small pooled library volume differences. Study results and limitations: Following DPC sensitization, TCRs present above 1 in 1000 frequency showed no change.

Germline lookup yields CDR1 KGHSH and CDR2 LQKENI. CDR3 length: 15 residues. V shed 4 bases and J shed 5 bases, with 17 bases lying between them. During construction of the library, unique molecular identifiers were attached to individual cDNA molecules for quantitative, reproducible TCR counting. TCRdb independently ran MiXCR on the RACE reads; one entry per CDR3 protein. The sample contains around 360,000 distinct CDR3 sequences, just under 6.5% of which appear only once. Time point in this sample: patch test 2, 6 weeks after DPC sensitization. The treatment: therapeutic diphenylcyclopropenone sensitization with weekly scalp DPC. Sample donors consisted of patients with alopecia, aged 18 to 70 years, who were suitable for DPC.

V and J are TRBV18 and TRBJ2-5, with TRBD2 as a possible D gene (6 bases). This TCR was recovered from a woman aged 18-35 years with alopecia areata. Some clones in this sample may be carry-over from other donors' samples. The sequenced sample was whole blood, obtained in connection with sensitization to the hapten diphenylcyclopropenone (DPC). CDR3 in amino acids: CASSLPSGGRETQYF. In DNA form, the CDR3 reads TGTGCCAGCTCACTCCCCTCCGGAGGGCGGGAGACCCAGTACTTC.